This T cell receptor beta chain was sequenced in a study of T cell repertoires in cytomegalovirus infection. The wider study: Use of recently identified HLA-C-restricted and well-studied HLA-B-restricted CMV epitopes was part of the study. Shared public TCR beta signatures pointed to both CMV infection and a matching HLA type.

The CDR3 totals 15 residues. Per the germline V gene, CDR1 is MDHEN and CDR2 is SYDVKM. Trimming removed 4 bases from V and 2 bases from J, with 14 bases in between. The study, taken as a whole, reports: Dominating the ex vivo response were HLA-C-restricted CMV-specific TCR beta clonotypes. The cumulative frequency of public TCR beta families distinguished individuals who carried CMV together with the relevant HLA.

To note about this clonotype: Its antigen is still unknown.

Each CDR3 protein is one row after TCRdb ran MiXCR on the reads. This table holds some 350,000 distinct CDR3 sequences, about 28% found once. The specimen comprised cultured PBMCs, sampled from culture after CMV antigen stimulation. The TCR originated in a human donor in good health (CMV status not recorded). Some clones in this sample may be carry-over from other donors' samples. The rearrangement links TRBV28 to TRBJ1-2; D might be TRBD1 (5 bases). CDR3 region: CASSSPGTLNYGYTF. CDR3 nucleotides: TGTGCCAGCAGTTCCCCCGGGACGCTAAACTATGGCTACACCTTC.